Listed below are T cell receptor beta chains from one sample, sequenced in a study of blood T cell repertoires in COVID-19. Assay used: immunoSEQ multiplex PCR; TCRdb lists only in-frame clones, some missing. The sample yields about 200,000 clones, around three quarters seen once. Source material: peripheral blood. These receptors all stem from a woman between 65 and 79 years old with acute or convalescent COVID-19. The CDR3 runs from the conserved cysteine through the conserved F or W. The D gene is left open where the match is weak. Only part of the rows carry a size: once, few, many, or a class if the clone is expanded.

V gene	D gene	J gene	clone size	CDR3 protein	CDR3 DNA
TRBV18	NA	TRBJ1-3	NA	CASSPAGSGNTIYF	TGTGCCAGCTCACCGGCGGGCTCTGGAAACACCATATATTTT
TRBV11-2	TRBD1	TRBJ2-7	NA	CASNQNLAGGEQYF	TGTGCCAGCAACCAAAACCTGGCAGGGGGCGAGCAGTACTTC
TRBV30	NA	TRBJ1-6	NA	CAWTPTMNFSPLHF	TGTGCCTGGACTCCCACGATGAACTTTTCACCCCTCCACTTT
TRBV3-1/TRBV3-2	TRBD2	TRBJ2-5	NA	CASSQLAGETQYF	TGTGCCAGCAGCCAACTAGCGGGAGAGACCCAGTACTTC
TRBV5-4	NA	TRBJ2-1	NA	CASSLVDSYNEQFF	TGTGCCAGCAGCTTGGTCGACAGCTACAATGAGCAGTTCTTC
TRBV5-4	TRBD2	TRBJ2-1	NA	CASSHASGNEQFF	TGTGCCAGCAGCCACGCTAGCGGCAATGAGCAGTTCTTC
TRBV28	NA	TRBJ1-4	NA	CASSFNLVTGDEKLFF	TGTGCCAGCAGTTTCAATCTGGTTACGGGGGATGAAAAACTGTTTTTT
TRBV18	NA	TRBJ1-1	NA	CASSPRTVRDTEAFF	TGTGCCAGCTCACCAAGGACAGTTAGGGACACTGAAGCTTTCTTT
TRBV3-1/TRBV3-2	NA	TRBJ2-5	NA	CASSQGVGAGRARETQYF	TGTGCCAGCAGCCAAGGTGTGGGGGCAGGGCGCGCCCGCGAGACCCAGTACTTC
TRBV6-6	TRBD1	TRBJ1-4	NA	CASRLGQGAEKLFF	TGTGCCAGCAGGCTCGGACAGGGGGCTGAAAAACTGTTTTTT
TRBV28	NA	TRBJ2-1	once	CASSQYNEQFF	TGTGCCAGCAGTCAGTACAATGAGCAGTTCTTC
TRBV10-3	NA	TRBJ1-1	NA	CAISAGEQNTEAFF	TGTGCCATCAGTGCCGGAGAACAGAACACTGAAGCTTTCTTT
TRBV24-1	TRBD2	TRBJ2-3	once	CATSDFLAGASGDTQYF	TGTGCCACCAGTGATTTTCTAGCGGGAGCGTCGGGAGATACGCAGTATTTT
TRBV2	NA	TRBJ2-6	NA	CASRGQGTSGANVLTF	TGTGCCAGCAGGGGGCAGGGGACCTCTGGGGCCAACGTCCTGACTTTC
TRBV29-1	TRBD2	TRBJ2-3	NA	CSARGASGRPADTQYF	TGCAGCGCCCGGGGGGCCAGCGGGAGGCCCGCAGATACGCAGTATTTT
TRBV11-1	TRBD1	TRBJ2-5	NA	CASSSPGQGGQETQYF	TGTGCCAGCAGCAGCCCCGGACAGGGAGGCCAAGAGACCCAGTACTTC
TRBV18	TRBD1	TRBJ1-1	NA	CASSPMTGGAAEAFF	TGTGCCAGCTCACCGATGACAGGGGGTGCTGCTGAAGCTTTCTTT
TRBV27	TRBD1	TRBJ2-7	NA	CASSLSLGQGYEQYF	TGTGCCAGCAGTTTATCGCTGGGACAGGGGTACGAGCAGTACTTC
TRBV12-3/TRBV12-4	NA	TRBJ1-5	NA	CASSFQGNQPQHF	TGTGCCAGCAGTTTCCAGGGGAATCAGCCCCAGCATTTT
TRBV5-1	TRBD1	TRBJ2-1	NA	CASTGTGSGEQFF	TGCGCCAGCACCGGGACAGGGTCGGGTGAGCAGTTCTTC
TRBV7-6	NA	TRBJ2-2	NA	CASSWTVGGELFF	TGTGCCAGCAGTTGGACAGTAGGAGGGGAGCTGTTTTTT
TRBV18	NA	TRBJ1-5	NA	CASSLSGGGGLRNQPQHF	TGTGCCAGCTCCTTATCCGGGGGCGGGGGCCTTCGGAATCAGCCCCAGCATTTT
TRBV9	TRBD2	TRBJ2-1	NA	CASSERDYSSYNEQFF	TGTGCCAGCAGCGAAAGGGACTATAGCTCCTACAATGAGCAGTTCTTC
TRBV28	TRBD2	TRBJ2-1	NA	CASSLRRELGNEQFF	TGTGCCAGCAGTTTAAGGCGGGAGCTCGGAAATGAGCAGTTCTTC
TRBV5-8	NA	TRBJ2-5	NA	CASSLGSGGNKETQYF	TGTGCCAGCAGCTTGGGTTCCGGCGGGAACAAAGAGACCCAGTACTTC